At least ten counts were recorded for the clone carrying this T cell receptor beta chain. Its cognate antigen is unknown. The data were obtained in a study of CD8 T cells in ankylosing spondylitis. The study, taken as a whole, reports: Characteristic, it appeared, of ankylosing spondylitis blood was a TCR beta motif of eight or nine highly homologous variants.

V gave up 6 bases and J gave up 4 bases, with 19 bases separating them. The CDR3 is made up of 16 amino acids. Per germline, CDR1 LNHDA and CDR2 SQIVND (reference sequence). TCRdb used MiXCR to reprocess the 5' RACE reads, holding one entry per CDR3 protein. Of roughly 240,000 distinct CDR3 sequences in the sample, roughly 8% were seen once. The sample comprised blood, either unsorted or a sorted T cell fraction (not recorded which). The chain employs TRBV19 and TRBJ2-1, with D perhaps TRBD1 (7 bases). This TCR came from a female donor with ankylosing spondylitis or in good health (not recorded which). The CDR3 protein is CASREGGQTQYNEQFF. Here the CDR3 DNA reads TGTGCCAGTAGAGAGGGGGGACAGACCCAATACAATGAGCAGTTCTTC.